These 12 T cell receptor beta chains were all obtained from the same sample, sequenced in a study of PD-L1 blockade in urothelial cancer. Time point of the sample: peripheral blood 6 weeks after treatment start. Generated by immunoSEQ multiplex PCR, the TCRdb table keeps only in-frame clones and is missing some. The profile covers about 41,000 clones, with 85% appearing a single time and approximately 2.4% taken by the ten largest. Source: PBMCs, taken around atezolizumab (anti-PD-L1) treatment. The receptor set was obtained from a man between 65 and 85 years old with urothelial cancer.

The chain carries TRBV7-8 and TRBJ2-7; 11 bases are a match to TRBD2. CDR3 length equals 15 residues. V trimming: 5 bases; J trimming: 5 bases; junction bases outside the gene matches: 8. Germline lookup yields CDR1 SGHVS and CDR2 FQNEAQ. DNA of the CDR3: TGTGCCAGCAGCCCACTAGCGGGAGTGTTGGACGAGCAGTACTTC. The encoded protein is CASSPLAGVLDEQYF.

J is TRBJ1-2 and V is TRBV10-3; maybe TRBD1 (5 bases). Germline values: CDR1 ENHRY, CDR2 SYGVKD. The V end lost 3 bases, the J end lost 4 bases, and 18 bases lay between the germline ends. The CDR3 loop spans 16 amino acids. In DNA form, the CDR3 reads TGTGCCATCAGTGATCCCACATCCCAGGGATCCTATGGCTACACCTTC. This translates into CAISDPTSQGSYGYTF.

The J gene is TRBJ1-1, the V gene TRBV30; D gene uncertain. The CDR3 extends over 13 amino acids. Germline V gives CDR1 GTSNPN, CDR2 SVGIG (reference sequence). The V end lost 0 bases, the J end lost 0 bases, and 5 bases lay between the germline ends. Written as DNA, the CDR3 is TGTGCCTGGAGTGTAGGAGTGAACACTGAAGCTTTCTTT. Its translation is CAWSVGVNTEAFF.

This chain connects TRBV28 to TRBJ2-4; 8 bases line up with TRBD1. J lost 4 bases, V lost 6 bases, and 8 bases had no gene match. The CDR3 is 15 residues long. CDR1 MDHEN and CDR2 SYDVKM come from the germline V gene. The CDR3 coding sequence is TGTGCCAGCAGCCGACAGGGGTCGATTAAAAACATTCAGTACTTC. The encoded protein is CASSRQGSIKNIQYF.

The chain couples TRBV28 to TRBJ2-7; the match to TRBD2 covers 9 bases. CDR1 is MDHEN, CDR2 SYDVKM, per germline. The length of the CDR3 is 14 residues. The trim removed 8 bases at V and 1 base at J, leaving 6 bases unmatched. CDR3 region: CASRQREVSYEQYF. CDR3 nucleotide sequence: TGTGCCAGCCGACAGCGGGAGGTTTCCTACGAGCAGTACTTC.

The chain combines TRBV19 with TRBJ2-7; 12 bases fit TRBD2. Trimming removed 3 bases from V and 9 bases from J; junction bases left unmatched: 9. Germline V gene lookup returns CDR1 LNHDA and CDR2 SQIVND (reference sequence). The CDR3 spans 15 residues. The chain's CDR3 is CASSIGTSGFQRQYF. CDR3 DNA sequence: TGTGCCAGTAGTATCGGGACTAGCGGGTTCCAGCGGCAGTACTTC.

The genes are TRBV2 and TRBJ1-4; TRBD1 is a possible D gene (5 bases). Trimming took off 7 bases at V and 5 bases at J, with 11 bases between the two ends. CDR1 and CDR2 (germline): SNHLY, FYNNEI. This CDR3 contains 13 residues. The CDR3 is CASTGRKNEKLFF. CDR3 bases: TGTGCCAGCACAGGGCGGAAGAATGAAAAACTGTTTTTT.

The table lists this clone with a count of one. The chain is built from TRBV5-4 and TRBJ2-7; 7 bases align to TRBD2. Trimming cost V 3 bases and J 2 bases; bases outside gene matches: 11. Per the germline V gene, CDR1 is SGHNT and CDR2 is YYREEE (reference sequence). CDR3 length equals 16 residues. The CDR3 DNA follows: TGTGCCAGCAGCTCACGATGGGGGGGAGGCCCCTACGAGCAGTACTTC. As protein: CASSSRWGGGPYEQYF.

The gene calls are TRBV30 and TRBJ2-7; TRBD2 matches at 14 bases. The CDR3 has 15 amino acids. Germline V lookup: CDR1 GTSNPN, CDR2 SVGIG (reference sequence). The J segment lost 5 bases and the V segment lost 5 bases, leaving 8 bases of the junction unmatched. The CDR3 spells CAWGPGLAGVDEQYF. The DNA for the CDR3 is TGTGCCTGGGGGCCGGGACTAGCGGGAGTTGACGAGCAGTACTTC.

The chain carries TRBV2 and TRBJ2-3; 9 nucleotides agree with TRBD1. Germline trimming cut 7 bases from V and 3 bases from J; bases unmatched to any gene: 8. CDR1 is SNHLY and CDR2 is FYNNEI in the germline V gene. The length of the CDR3 is 15 residues. CDR3 protein: CASTLDRGGTDTQYF. The CDR3 DNA reads as TGTGCCAGCACCCTGGACAGGGGCGGAACAGATACGCAGTATTTT.

J is TRBJ1-1 and V is TRBV6-1; D is uncertain. Between the trimmed V and J ends, which lost 6 bases and 0 bases, there was a span of 11 bases. The CDR3 is 14 amino acids. Looked up from germline, CDR1 is MNHNS and CDR2 is SASEGT. Written as DNA, the CDR3 is TGTGCCAGCAGCATACAAGATATGAACACTGAAGCTTTCTTT. Translating it yields CASSIQDMNTEAFF.

The V and J genes are TRBV10-3 and TRBJ2-3, with 8 bases lining up with TRBD2. This CDR3 comprises 16 residues. J gave up 3 bases and V 3 bases, and 8 bases lay outside the gene matches. Germline V CDR1 and CDR2: ENHRY, SYGVKD. CDR3 sequence reads: CAISDTGGRLTDTQYF. The CDR3 bases are TGTGCCATCAGTGATACCGGCGGGAGGTTAACAGATACGCAGTATTTT.